The 24 T cell receptor beta chains given below trace back to one sample, sequenced in a study of blood T cell repertoires in COVID-19. Libraries were prepared by immunoSEQ multiplex PCR; TCRdb keeps only in-frame clonotypes and omits some of them. Counted here are 200,000 to 300,000 clones, around 84% occurring once; the ten biggest clones make up 4% to 5%. The specimen sequenced was peripheral blood. Receptors originate from a man in his sixties with acute or convalescent COVID-19.

The chain uses TRBV2 and TRBJ2-3, with D maybe TRBD2 (7 bases). V gave up 6 bases and J gave up 6 bases, with 19 bases separating them. Looked up from germline, CDR1 is SNHLY and CDR2 is FYNNEI. The CDR3 spans 15 residues. CDR3 sequence (DNA): TGTGCCAGCAGGGGGCTGCGGGGGCGCCCGGATACGCAGTATTTT. It codes for CASRGLRGRPDTQYF.

About this clone itself: At one of its ends the junction is not consistent with the germline gene, which may arise from a read error. V and J are TRBV5-3 and TRBJ2-7; 10 bases agree with TRBD1. Being an ORF, TRBV5-3 has a function that is uncertain. CDR3 length: 15 residues. In DNA, the CDR3 is TGTGCCAGAAGTTTGGGGACAGGGGAATCCTACGAGCAGTACTTC. Protein product: CARSLGTGESYEQYF.

This chain joins TRBV28 and TRBJ2-5; 8 positions match TRBD1. Germline V CDR1 and CDR2: MDHEN, SYDVKM. The V segment lost 4 bases and the J segment 5 bases; nucleotides outside the gene matches: 9. The CDR3 totals 15 residues. This CDR3 is CASSSQGVVFETQYF. The CDR3 DNA reads as TGTGCCAGCAGTTCACAGGGGGTGGTTTTTGAGACCCAGTACTTC.

The gene calls are TRBV6-2 or TRBV6-3 and TRBJ2-2, with TRBD2 as a possible D gene (6 bases). Germline V gene sequence: CDR1 MNHEY, CDR2 SVGEGT. The length of the CDR3 is 17 residues. V lost 0 bases and J 2 bases, leaving 13 bases between the germline ends. CDR3: CASSYSYAGSNTGELFF. The CDR3 DNA follows: TGTGCCAGCAGTTACTCGTATGCGGGATCCAACACCGGGGAGCTGTTTTTT.

The chain recombines TRBV4-3 with TRBJ2-1; weak D call: TRBD1 (6 bases). From germline, CDR1 is LGHNA and CDR2 YSLEER. The CDR3 sequence is 15 residues long. V was trimmed by 3 bases and J by 5 bases, leaving 14 bases between them. The DNA of the CDR3 is TGCGCCAGCAGCCAGTCGCCGGCAGGGGACAATGAGCAGTTCTTC. This gives the protein CASSQSPAGDNEQFF.

The chain is built from TRBV27 and TRBJ2-1, with 10 bases that match TRBD1. CDR1 is MNHEY and CDR2 is SMNVEV in the germline V gene (reference sequence). The CDR3 is 16 residues long. V dropped 6 bases and J dropped 4; count of bases not matched to a gene: 9. CDR3 sequence: CASSSPWDRGYNEQFF. In DNA form, the CDR3 reads TGTGCCAGCAGCTCACCCTGGGACAGGGGTTACAATGAGCAGTTCTTC.

The chain couples TRBV11-2 to TRBJ1-5; 8 nucleotides line up with TRBD1. With V trimmed by 5 bases and J by 6 bases, 3 bases remained unmatched. The germline V gene encodes CDR1 SGHAT and CDR2 FQNNGV. The CDR3 has 13 amino acids. The CDR3 region is CASSRDRSQPQHF. In nucleotides, the CDR3 is TGTGCCAGCAGCCGGGACAGGAGTCAGCCCCAGCATTTT.

V and J are TRBV5-1 and TRBJ1-6; D is possibly TRBD1 (6 bases). Per germline, CDR1 SGHRS and CDR2 YFSETQ. CDR3 length: 17 amino acids. V dropped 1 base and J dropped 5 bases, with 16 bases sitting between them. Written as DNA, the CDR3 is TGCGCCAGCAGCTTGACTGACGGACAGTTAAATAATTCACCCCTCCACTTT. This sequence encodes CASSLTDGQLNNSPLHF.

This clone was picked up a small number of times. The rearrangement links TRBV7-2 to TRBJ2-7, with 10 positions matching TRBD1. The ends lost 5 bases at V and 5 bases at J; junction bases unmatched: 6. CDR3 size: 14 residues. The germline V gene has CDR1 SGHTA and CDR2 FQGNSA. The CDR3 region has the DNA TGTGCCAGCAGCACGACAGGGGGCATCGACGAGCAGTACTTC. Its translation is CASSTTGGIDEQYF. The full variable domain, with the rest looked up from reference TRBV7-2 and TRBJ2-7, is GAGVSQSPSNKVTEKGKDVELRCDPISGHTALYWYRQSLGQGLEFLIYFQGNSAPDKSGLPSDRFSAERTGGSVSTLTIQRTQQEDSAVYLCASSTTGGIDEQYFGPGTRLTVT.

V and J are TRBV6-5 and TRBJ2-3; D possibly corresponds to TRBD2 (5 bases). Deletions cut 6 bases from V and 1 base from J, with 14 bases between. Germline V CDR1 and CDR2: MNHEY, SVGAGI. CDR3 length equals 15 residues. Written as DNA, the CDR3 is TGTGCCAGCAGGCCCAGGCTGGGAGGCACAGATACGCAGTATTTT. Protein product: CASRPRLGGTDTQYF.

The chain links TRBV10-1 to TRBJ2-7; 7 bases map to TRBD1. The ends lost 5 bases at V and 3 bases at J; junction bases unmatched: 10. The CDR3 runs to 15 residues. Germline-derived CDR1 and CDR2 are WNHNN and SYGVQD (reference sequence). The CDR3 here is CASSSTGAGHYEQYF. CDR3 nucleotides: TGCGCCAGCAGTTCAACAGGGGCAGGACACTACGAGCAGTACTTC.

The V and J genes are TRBV9 and TRBJ2-5; 7 bases align to TRBD2. CDR3 length: 14 residues. J lost 5 bases, V lost 2 bases, and 6 bases had no gene match. In germline, CDR1 is SGDLS, CDR2 YYNGEE. CDR3 bases: TGTGCCAGCAGCGTCGGGAGGCCGGGTGAGACCCAGTACTTC. Its protein is CASSVGRPGETQYF. The variable domain in full, completed from reference TRBV9 and TRBJ2-5, reads DSGVTQTPKHLITATGQRVTLRCSPRSGDLSVYWYQQSLDQGLQFLIQYYNGEERAKGNILERFSAQQFPDLHSELNLSSLELGDSALYFCASSVGRPGETQYFGPGTRLLVL.

The genes are TRBV7-8 and TRBJ1-1; D might be TRBD1 (6 bases). The CDR3 sequence is 14 residues long. CDR1 and CDR2 from the germline V gene are SGHVS and FQNEAQ. V was cut by 3 bases and J by 5 bases, with 13 bases left in between. CDR3 loop: CASSLRQVGTEAFF. In nucleotides, the CDR3 is TGTGCCAGCAGCTTGCGACAGGTGGGGACTGAAGCTTTCTTT.

The chain recombines TRBV5-6 with TRBJ2-7, with D unresolved. Germline V gene sequence: CDR1 SGHDT, CDR2 YYEEEE. V lost 4 bases and J 3 bases, leaving 8 bases between the germline ends. CDR3 length equals 12 residues. CDR3 in DNA: TGTGCCAGCAGCGGTGTCAGCTACGAGCAGTACTTC. Its translation: CASSGVSYEQYF.

This chain uses TRBV6-8 with TRBJ1-5; 7 bases are a match to TRBD1. This CDR3 is 20 amino acids long. CDR1 and CDR2 from the germline V gene are MNHGY and SAAAGT. J was trimmed by 0 bases and V by 2 bases; bases with no gene match: 16. The CDR3 DNA reads as TGTGCCAGCAGTTACGGCCCCAGGGGGGCAAGCGACCATAGCAATCAGCCCCAGCATTTT. Its protein is CASSYGPRGASDHSNQPQHF.

The genes are TRBV11-2 and TRBJ2-7; 9 positions match TRBD1. The ends lost 5 bases at V and 4 bases at J; junction bases unmatched: 6. The V gene's germline CDR1 is SGHAT and CDR2 FQNNGV. This CDR3 has 14 residues. The chain's CDR3 is CASSPGTGRYEQYF. In DNA, the CDR3 is TGTGCCAGCAGCCCTGGGACAGGGAGGTACGAGCAGTACTTC. Full variable domain (missing parts from reference TRBV11-2 and TRBJ2-7): EAGVAQSPRYKIIEKRQSVAFWCNPISGHATLYWYQQILGQGPKLLIQFQNNGVVDDSQLPKDRFSAERLKGVDSTLKIQPAKLEDSAVYLCASSPGTGRYEQYFGPGTRLTVT.

The rearrangement links TRBV7-3 to TRBJ2-5; 16 bases line up with TRBD2. Trimming at V came to 5 bases and at J to 4 bases, leaving 7 bases not matched to a gene. The CDR3 consists of 17 residues. Germline V gene data show CDR1 as SGHTA and CDR2 as FQGTGA. The CDR3 reads CASSPGTSGRAVETQYF. CDR3 nucleotides: TGTGCCAGCAGCCCTGGGACTAGCGGGAGGGCCGTAGAGACCCAGTACTTC.

This clone was detected a few times. The chain is built from TRBV29-1 and TRBJ2-3, with TRBD2 identical over 7 bases. V shed 2 bases, J shed 2 bases, and the junction held 1 base outside the gene matches. CDR1 and CDR2 from the germline V gene are SQVTM and ANQGSEA. This CDR3 has 13 residues. CDR3 nucleotides: TGCAGCGTTGAAAGCGGGGCCACAGATACGCAGTATTTT. Translated: CSVESGATDTQYF.

This rearrangement joins TRBV6-6 to TRBJ2-5; tentatively, D is TRBD2 (5 bases). V was pared by 4 bases and J by 0 bases, with 9 bases between. There are 14 residues in the CDR3. The germline V gene encodes CDR1 MNHNY and CDR2 SVGAGI (reference sequence). The CDR3 loop is CASSSSGDQETQYF. The CDR3 bases are TGTGCCAGCAGTTCCTCCGGGGACCAAGAGACCCAGTACTTC.

The chain employs TRBV18 and TRBJ1-1; no clear D. The CDR3 spans 13 residues. V was trimmed by 6 bases and J by 5 bases, leaving 13 bases between them. Per the germline V gene, CDR1 is KGHSH and CDR2 is LQKENI. As DNA, the CDR3 is TGTGCCAGCTCCCTCACCCGAGAGACTGAAGCTTTCTTT. It codes for CASSLTRETEAFF.

The chain uses TRBV28 and TRBJ2-2; 9 bases match TRBD1. Losses at the gene ends were 6 bases for V and 3 bases for J; bases not matched to a gene: 5. This CDR3 comprises 15 residues. CDR1 is MDHEN, CDR2 SYDVKM, per germline. The CDR3 DNA reads as TGTGCCAGCAGATACCGGGACAGGGACACCGGGGAGCTGTTTTTT. Its translation: CASRYRDRDTGELFF. Together with reference TRBV28 and TRBJ2-2, the CDR3 gives the full variable domain: DVKVTQSSRYLVKRTGEKVFLECVQDMDHENMFWYRQDPGLGLRLIYFSYDVKMKEKGDIPEGYSVSREKKERFSLILESASTNQTSMYLCASRYRDRDTGELFFGEGSRLTVL.

The chain links TRBV28 to TRBJ2-2, with a tentative D call TRBD1 (6 bases). V lost 11 bases to trimming and J lost 0 bases, with 10 bases between them. The CDR3 runs 13 residues. Per the germline V gene, CDR1 is MDHEN and CDR2 is SYDVKM. The CDR3 bases are TGTGCCGTGGGACACACGAACACCGGGGAGCTGTTTTTT. It codes for CAVGHTNTGELFF.

This clone was observed once. In DNA, the CDR3 is TGTGCCAGCTCACCAGGAGCCCCGAGGACCGGGGAGCTGTTTTTT. Amino acid sequence: CASSPGAPRTGELFF. The chain couples TRBV18 to TRBJ2-2; D remains ambiguous. CDR3 length: 15 amino acids. V lost 2 bases and J lost 5, with 12 bases in between. Germline V gene data show CDR1 as KGHSH and CDR2 as LQKENI.

The chain recombines TRBV3-1 (or the pseudogene TRBV3-2) with TRBJ1-3; 8 bases fit TRBD1. The V and J ends lost 8 bases and 0 bases, in that order; junction bases with no gene match: 3. CDR3 length equals 14 residues. Germline V lookup: CDR1 LGHDT, CDR2 YNNKEL (reference sequence). CDR3 residues: CASGTGSSGNTIYF. As DNA, the CDR3 is TGTGCCAGCGGGACAGGTAGCTCTGGAAACACCATATATTTT.